This T cell receptor (beta chain) was documented in a study of T cell responses to AZD1222 COVID-19 vaccine. About the study: Second doses at about 4 or about 12 weeks were pooled. Study-wide results and limits: White British people made up most donors, females outnumbered males, and clonal diversity was possibly underestimated. Nearly half of unique spike-specific TCRs reportedly avoided B.1.351 and B.1.1.7 mutated regions.

In regard to this clone: Its cognate antigen is unknown.

Some clones are missing from TCRdb's copy, which holds only in-frame ones; the method was immunoSEQ multiplex PCR. There are tens of thousands of clones in the sample; approximately 91% occur only once, and 20% to 25% lies in the top ten. The sample here was peripheral blood, taken on day 0 of AZD1222 vaccination. The origin of this receptor is an adult in good health.

This chain's CDR3 is CSALSFYEQYF. The CDR3 DNA follows: TGCAGTGCCCTGTCTTTCTACGAGCAGTACTTC. The gene calls are TRBV20-1 and TRBJ2-7; no definite D call. CDR1 DFQATT and CDR2 SNEGSKA come from the germline V gene (reference sequence). V was cut by 6 bases and J by 3 bases, with 9 bases left in between. This CDR3 is 11 amino acids long.